The entry below describes one TCR beta chain. What it binds is not known. The read finishes 3 residues shy of the CDR3 end, and the germline J gene is used to complete it. These data belong to a study of T cells in women clearing cervical HPV infection. Study background: Blood came at first lesion visit for cases, post-clearance for controls. HLA type could not be excluded as a confounder.

Clones were sequenced by immunoSEQ multiplex PCR, and TCRdb holds only the in-frame ones, with some missing. Recorded here are tens of thousands of clones; the top ten clones represent more than 1%. Whole-study findings and limits: CIN3+ cases had significantly higher TCR repertoire richness than controls, but evenness did not differ. TRBV6-7 abundance was lower in cases than controls (around 0.1% versus 0.15%).

The V end was cut by 3 bases, the J end by 2 bases, with 12 bases between. Germline values: CDR1 SGHDT, CDR2 YYEEEE. The CDR3 covers 15 residues. V is TRBV5-6 and J is TRBJ1-5; D is perhaps TRBD1 (6 bases). Sequenced sample: blood buffy coat. The TCR comes from a woman between 18 and 69 years old with a cervical HPV16 infection that either progressed to CIN3+ or cleared (not recorded which). This CDR3 reads CASSWGGGGNQPQHF. The sequenced CDR3 bases are TGTGCCAGCAGCTGGGGGGGCGGTGGCAATCAGCCC.